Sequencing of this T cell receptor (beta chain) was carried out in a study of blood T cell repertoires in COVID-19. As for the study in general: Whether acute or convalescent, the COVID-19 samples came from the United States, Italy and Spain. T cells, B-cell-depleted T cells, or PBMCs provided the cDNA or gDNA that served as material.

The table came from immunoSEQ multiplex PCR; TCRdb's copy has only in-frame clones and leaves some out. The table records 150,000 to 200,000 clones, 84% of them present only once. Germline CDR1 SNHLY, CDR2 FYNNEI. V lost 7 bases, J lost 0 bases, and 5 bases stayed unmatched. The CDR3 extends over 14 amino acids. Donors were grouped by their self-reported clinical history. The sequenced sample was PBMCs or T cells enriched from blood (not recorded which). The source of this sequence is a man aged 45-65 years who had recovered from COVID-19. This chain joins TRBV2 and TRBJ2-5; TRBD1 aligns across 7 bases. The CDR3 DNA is TGTGCCAGCAACATACAGGGGTACCAAGAGACCCAGTACTTC. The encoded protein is CASNIQGYQETQYF.